These T cell receptor beta chains were read from a single sample in a study of cytomegalovirus exposure and HLA in healthy donors. Method: immunoSEQ multiplex PCR; TCRdb's copy keeps in-frame clones and lacks some. With about 130,000 clones in the sample, the ten largest clones hold approximately 2.6%. The sample taken for sequencing was PBMCs. All receptors come from a man aged 25-45 years in good health and CMV-seronegative. Both conserved end residues are part of each CDR3. Each record gives: V gene, D gene, J gene, CDR3 protein, CDR3 DNA. The D gene is left open where the match is weak.

V gene: TRBV5-1
D gene: TRBD1
J gene: TRBJ2-7
CDR3 protein: CASSPTPTGAYEQYF
CDR3 DNA: TGCGCCAGCAGCCCGACCCCGACAGGGGCCTACGAGCAGTACTTC

V gene: TRBV19
D gene: -
J gene: TRBJ1-4
CDR3 protein: CASSNGATNEKLFF
CDR3 DNA: TGTGCCAGTAGTAACGGTGCAACTAATGAAAAACTGTTTTTT

V gene: TRBV19
D gene: -
J gene: TRBJ2-1
CDR3 protein: CASSISSLHEQFF
CDR3 DNA: TGTGCCAGTAGTATTTCCAGTCTCCATGAGCAGTTCTTC

V gene: TRBV14
D gene: -
J gene: TRBJ2-7
CDR3 protein: CASSSLNSYEQYF
CDR3 DNA: TGTGCCAGCAGCTCCCTTAACTCCTACGAGCAGTACTTC

V gene: TRBV5-1
D gene: TRBD2
J gene: TRBJ2-7
CDR3 protein: CASSVTSVYYEQYF
CDR3 DNA: TGCGCCAGCAGCGTAACTAGCGTCTACTACGAGCAGTACTTC

V gene: TRBV7-6
D gene: TRBD1
J gene: TRBJ2-6
CDR3 protein: CASSPGSGTGTPGANVLTF
CDR3 DNA: TGTGCCAGCAGCCCCGGTTCCGGGACAGGGACTCCTGGGGCCAACGTCCTGACTTTC

V gene: TRBV30
D gene: -
J gene: TRBJ1-1
CDR3 protein: CANRVGTEAFF
CDR3 DNA: TGTGCCAACAGGGTGGGCACTGAAGCTTTCTTT

V gene: TRBV4-2
D gene: -
J gene: TRBJ1-4
CDR3 protein: CASSQDRGGNEKLFF
CDR3 DNA: TGTGCCAGCAGCCAAGATCGGGGAGGAAATGAAAAACTGTTTTTT

V gene: TRBV30
D gene: -
J gene: TRBJ2-2
CDR3 protein: CAWSAGSDLWTGELFF
CDR3 DNA: TGTGCCTGGAGTGCGGGATCCGACCTCTGGACCGGGGAGCTGTTTTTT

V gene: TRBV13
D gene: -
J gene: TRBJ1-3
CDR3 protein: CASKGESGNTIYF
CDR3 DNA: TGTGCCAGCAAGGGGGAGTCTGGAAACACCATATATTTT

V gene: TRBV28
D gene: TRBD1
J gene: TRBJ2-7
CDR3 protein: CASSPPILSGTGRYEQYF
CDR3 DNA: TGTGCCAGCAGTCCGCCTATCCTATCCGGGACAGGGAGGTACGAGCAGTACTTC

V gene: TRBV30
D gene: -
J gene: TRBJ1-2
CDR3 protein: CAWSVAVNYGYTF
CDR3 DNA: TGTGCCTGGAGTGTAGCGGTGAACTATGGCTACACCTTC

V gene: TRBV30
D gene: -
J gene: TRBJ1-6
CDR3 protein: CAWSVQDPGPFYNSPLHF
CDR3 DNA: TGTGCCTGGAGTGTACAGGACCCGGGCCCATTTTATAATTCACCCCTCCACTTT

V gene: TRBV7-2
D gene: -
J gene: TRBJ2-3
CDR3 protein: CASSFTSSGTDTQYF
CDR3 DNA: TGTGCCAGCAGCTTTACGTCCAGCGGCACAGATACGCAGTATTTT

V gene: TRBV7-8
D gene: TRBD2
J gene: TRBJ2-6
CDR3 protein: CASSPLAGGISGANVLTF
CDR3 DNA: TGTGCCAGCAGCCCCCTAGCGGGAGGGATCTCTGGGGCCAACGTCCTGACTTTC

V gene: TRBV30
D gene: -
J gene: TRBJ2-3
CDR3 protein: CAWSRSGSTDTQYF
CDR3 DNA: TGTGCCTGGAGTCGCAGCGGGAGCACAGATACGCAGTATTTT

V gene: TRBV5-4
D gene: TRBD2
J gene: TRBJ2-5
CDR3 protein: CASSPPAGRGETQYF
CDR3 DNA: TGTGCCAGCAGCCCCCCTGCGGGGCGGGGGGAGACCCAGTACTTC

V gene: TRBV7-2
D gene: TRBD1
J gene: TRBJ2-7
CDR3 protein: CASSEETGTGVYEQYF
CDR3 DNA: TGTGCCAGCAGCGAAGAGACCGGGACAGGGGTCTACGAGCAGTACTTC

V gene: TRBV6-4
D gene: -
J gene: TRBJ1-1
CDR3 protein: CASSAGSDMNTEAFF
CDR3 DNA: TGTGCCAGCAGTGCCGGGTCTGATATGAACACTGAAGCTTTCTTT

V gene: TRBV4-2
D gene: -
J gene: TRBJ1-1
CDR3 protein: CASSPQRGNMNTEAFF
CDR3 DNA: TGTGCCAGCAGCCCCCAAAGGGGTAACATGAACACTGAAGCTTTCTTT

V gene: TRBV29-1
D gene: -
J gene: TRBJ2-1
CDR3 protein: CSVEDEVNTYNEQFF
CDR3 DNA: TGCAGCGTTGAAGATGAGGTGAATACCTACAATGAGCAGTTCTTC

V gene: TRBV10-3
D gene: -
J gene: TRBJ1-2
CDR3 protein: CAISESIYRGYTF
CDR3 DNA: TGTGCCATCAGTGAGTCGATCTATCGGGGCTACACCTTC

V gene: TRBV19
D gene: -
J gene: TRBJ1-1
CDR3 protein: CASSRQPVDTEAFF
CDR3 DNA: TGTGCCAGTAGTAGACAGCCGGTCGACACTGAAGCTTTCTTT

V gene: TRBV5-8
D gene: TRBD2
J gene: TRBJ2-1
CDR3 protein: CASTNSGRAGYNEQFF
CDR3 DNA: TGTGCCAGCACCAATAGCGGGAGGGCAGGGTACAATGAGCAGTTCTTC

V gene: TRBV5-1
D gene: -
J gene: TRBJ1-1
CDR3 protein: CASSLAWNTEAFF
CDR3 DNA: TGCGCCAGCAGCTTGGCCTGGAACACTGAAGCTTTCTTT

V gene: TRBV5-1
D gene: -
J gene: TRBJ2-3
CDR3 protein: CASSLGLDTDTQYF
CDR3 DNA: TGCGCCAGCAGCTTGGGGCTAGACACAGATACGCAGTATTTT

V gene: TRBV6-5
D gene: -
J gene: TRBJ2-7
CDR3 protein: CASTGANSYEQYF
CDR3 DNA: TGTGCCAGCACAGGGGCCAACTCCTACGAGCAGTACTTC

V gene: TRBV19
D gene: TRBD2
J gene: TRBJ2-3
CDR3 protein: CASSKLAGGPTDTQYF
CDR3 DNA: TGTGCCAGTAGCAAACTAGCGGGAGGGCCAACAGATACGCAGTATTTT

V gene: TRBV7-9
D gene: -
J gene: TRBJ1-2
CDR3 protein: CASSSFVERLVNGYTF
CDR3 DNA: TGTGCCAGCAGCTCCTTTGTTGAGAGGCTTGTGAATGGCTACACCTTC

V gene: TRBV28
D gene: -
J gene: TRBJ2-7
CDR3 protein: CASSNKKREQQYF
CDR3 DNA: TGTGCCAGCAGCAATAAGAAGAGGGAACAGCAGTACTTC

V gene: TRBV9
D gene: TRBD2
J gene: TRBJ2-3
CDR3 protein: CASSPYGLAGATDTQYF
CDR3 DNA: TGTGCCAGCAGCCCCTATGGACTAGCGGGGGCCACAGATACGCAGTATTTT

V gene: TRBV7-2
D gene: TRBD2
J gene: TRBJ2-3
CDR3 protein: CASGGTSGATDTQYF
CDR3 DNA: TGTGCCAGCGGAGGGACTAGCGGAGCCACAGATACGCAGTATTTT

V gene: TRBV10-1
D gene: TRBD2
J gene: TRBJ2-5
CDR3 protein: CASSAQPSGGEQYF
CDR3 DNA: TGCGCCAGCAGTGCCCAACCTTCGGGAGGGGAGCAGTACTTC